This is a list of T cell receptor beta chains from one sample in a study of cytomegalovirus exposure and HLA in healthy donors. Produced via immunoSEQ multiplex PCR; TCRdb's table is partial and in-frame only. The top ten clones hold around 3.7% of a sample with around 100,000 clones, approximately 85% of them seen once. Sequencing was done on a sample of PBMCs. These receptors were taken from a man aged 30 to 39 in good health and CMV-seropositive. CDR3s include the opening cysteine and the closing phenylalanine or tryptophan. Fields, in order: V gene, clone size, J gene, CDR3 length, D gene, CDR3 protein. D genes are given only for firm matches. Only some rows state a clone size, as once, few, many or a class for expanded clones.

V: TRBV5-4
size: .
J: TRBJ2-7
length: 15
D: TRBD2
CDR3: CASSRLAENSYEQYF

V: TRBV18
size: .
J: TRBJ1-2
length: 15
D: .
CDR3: CASSPERTARDGYTF

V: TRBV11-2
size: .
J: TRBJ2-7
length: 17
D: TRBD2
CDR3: CASSFPWSGSGSYEQYF

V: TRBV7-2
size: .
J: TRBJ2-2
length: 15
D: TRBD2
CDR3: CASSGGLVRTGELFF

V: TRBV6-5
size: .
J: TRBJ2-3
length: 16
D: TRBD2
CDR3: CASSYGTSGVGDTQYF

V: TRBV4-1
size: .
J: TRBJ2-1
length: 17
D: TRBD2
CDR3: CASSSSRSSGRSGEQFF

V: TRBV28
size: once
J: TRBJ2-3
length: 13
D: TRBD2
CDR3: CASSSQPGLTQYF

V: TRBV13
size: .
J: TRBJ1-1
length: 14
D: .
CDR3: CASSLRGSNTEAFF

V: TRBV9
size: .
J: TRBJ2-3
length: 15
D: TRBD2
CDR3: CASSVSTGGTDTQYF

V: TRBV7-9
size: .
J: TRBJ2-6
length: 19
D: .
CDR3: CASSLALDSFFSGANVLTF

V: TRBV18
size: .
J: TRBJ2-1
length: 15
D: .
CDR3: CASSPQGFSYNEQFF

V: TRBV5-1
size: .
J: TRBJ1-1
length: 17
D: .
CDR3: CASSLGVWAGELADAFF

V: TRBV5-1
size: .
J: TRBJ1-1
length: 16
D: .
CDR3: CASSRGGWSEGTEAFF

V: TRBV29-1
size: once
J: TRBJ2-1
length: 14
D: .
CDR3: CSAKASSSYNEQFF

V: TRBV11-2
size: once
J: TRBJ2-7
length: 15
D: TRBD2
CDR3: CASSTGAGGHYEQYF

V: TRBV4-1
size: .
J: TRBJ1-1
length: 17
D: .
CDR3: CASSTLLAPSRNTEAFF

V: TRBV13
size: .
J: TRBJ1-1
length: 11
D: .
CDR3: CASSFGKEAFF

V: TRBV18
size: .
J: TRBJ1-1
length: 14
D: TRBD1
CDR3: CASSTRQGNTEAFF

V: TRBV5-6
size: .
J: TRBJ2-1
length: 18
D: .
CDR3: CASSQEGGRRPTYNEQFF

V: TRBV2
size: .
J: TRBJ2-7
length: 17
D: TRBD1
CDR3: CASSEWRLGQGTHEQYF

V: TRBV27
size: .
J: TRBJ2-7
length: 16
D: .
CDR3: CASSLSPGDRSYEQYF

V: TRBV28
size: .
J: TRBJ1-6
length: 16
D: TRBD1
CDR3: CASRYTGTGPNSPLHF

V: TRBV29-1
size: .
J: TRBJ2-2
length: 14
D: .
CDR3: CSVYGAANTGELFF

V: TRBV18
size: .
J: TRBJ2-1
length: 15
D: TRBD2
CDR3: CASSILAGDPDEQFF

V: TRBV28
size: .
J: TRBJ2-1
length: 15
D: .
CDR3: CASRLGGPGFNEQFF

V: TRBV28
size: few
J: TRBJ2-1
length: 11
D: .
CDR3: CASRRAVEQFF

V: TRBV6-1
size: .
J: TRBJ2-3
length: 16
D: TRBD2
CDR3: CASSALAGGLTDTQYF

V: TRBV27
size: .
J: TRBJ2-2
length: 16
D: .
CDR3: CASSSTGTPHTGELFF

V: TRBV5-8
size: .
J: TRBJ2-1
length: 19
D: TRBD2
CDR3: CASSFGPTSGRASYNEQFF

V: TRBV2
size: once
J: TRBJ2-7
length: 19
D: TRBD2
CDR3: CASSDARLWASGSSYEQYF

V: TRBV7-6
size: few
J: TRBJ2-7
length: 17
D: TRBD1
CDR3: CASSLAVTGTGHYEQYF

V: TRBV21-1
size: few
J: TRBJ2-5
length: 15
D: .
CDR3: CASVTGTGGGKTQYF

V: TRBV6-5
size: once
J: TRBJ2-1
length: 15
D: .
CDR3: CASSYSRDSRNEQFF

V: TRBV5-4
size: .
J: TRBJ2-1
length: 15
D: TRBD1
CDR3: CASSLGTGGLNEQFF

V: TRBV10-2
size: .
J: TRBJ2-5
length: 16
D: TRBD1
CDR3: CASSEWGTGPQETQYF